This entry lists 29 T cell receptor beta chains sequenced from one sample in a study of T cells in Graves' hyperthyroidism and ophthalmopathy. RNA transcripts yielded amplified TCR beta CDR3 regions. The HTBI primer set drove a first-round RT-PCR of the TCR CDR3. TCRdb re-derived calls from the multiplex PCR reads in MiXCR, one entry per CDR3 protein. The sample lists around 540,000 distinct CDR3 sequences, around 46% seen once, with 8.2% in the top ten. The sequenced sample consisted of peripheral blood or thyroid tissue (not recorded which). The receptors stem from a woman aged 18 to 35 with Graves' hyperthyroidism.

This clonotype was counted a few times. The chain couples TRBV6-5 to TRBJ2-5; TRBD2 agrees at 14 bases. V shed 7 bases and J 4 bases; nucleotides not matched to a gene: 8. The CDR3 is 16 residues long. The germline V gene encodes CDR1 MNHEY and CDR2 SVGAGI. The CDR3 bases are TGTGCCAGCACCGGGACTAGCGGGAGCCAGGGAGAGACCCAGTACTTC. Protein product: CASTGTSGSQGETQYF.

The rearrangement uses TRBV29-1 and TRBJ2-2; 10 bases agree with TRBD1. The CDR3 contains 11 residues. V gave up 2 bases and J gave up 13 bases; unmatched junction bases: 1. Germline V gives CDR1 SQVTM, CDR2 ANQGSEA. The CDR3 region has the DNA TGCAGCGTTGAACGGGACAGGGGGCTGTTTTTT. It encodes CSVERDRGLFF.

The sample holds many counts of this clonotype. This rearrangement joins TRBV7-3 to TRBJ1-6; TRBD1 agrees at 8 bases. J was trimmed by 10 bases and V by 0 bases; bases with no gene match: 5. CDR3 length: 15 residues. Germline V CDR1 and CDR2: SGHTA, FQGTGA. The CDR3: CASSLTQGAGSPLHF. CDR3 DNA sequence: TGTGCCAGCAGCTTAACTCAGGGGGCAGGGTCACCCCTCCACTTT.

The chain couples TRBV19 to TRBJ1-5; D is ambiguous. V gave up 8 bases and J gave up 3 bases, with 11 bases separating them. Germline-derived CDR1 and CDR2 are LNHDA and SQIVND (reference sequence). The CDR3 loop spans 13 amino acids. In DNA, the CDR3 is TGTGCCAGTGCTAGCAACCCCAATCAGCCCCAGCATTTT. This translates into CASASNPNQPQHF.

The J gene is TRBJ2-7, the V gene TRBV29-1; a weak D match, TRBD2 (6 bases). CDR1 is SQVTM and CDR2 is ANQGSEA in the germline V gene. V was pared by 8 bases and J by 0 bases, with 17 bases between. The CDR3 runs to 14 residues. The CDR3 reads CSSRSSVNSYEQYF. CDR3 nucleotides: TGCAGCTCGAGATCTAGCGTTAACTCCTACGAGCAGTACTTC.

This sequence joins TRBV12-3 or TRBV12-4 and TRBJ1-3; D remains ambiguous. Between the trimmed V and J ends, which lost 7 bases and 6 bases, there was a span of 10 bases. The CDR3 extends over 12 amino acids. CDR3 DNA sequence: TGTGCCAGCACCACGAGCCTAAACACCATATATTTT. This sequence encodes CASTTSLNTIYF.

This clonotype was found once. The CDR3 DNA follows: TGCAGTGCTAGTGCAGGGGACGGTTCACCCCTCCACTTT. Protein sequence: CSASAGDGSPLHF. This chain links TRBV20-1 with TRBJ1-6, with D tentatively TRBD1 (6 bases). The CDR3 totals 13 residues. Trimming pared 3 bases from V and 9 bases from J, leaving 12 bases between. Germline values: CDR1 DFQATT, CDR2 SNEGSKA (reference sequence).

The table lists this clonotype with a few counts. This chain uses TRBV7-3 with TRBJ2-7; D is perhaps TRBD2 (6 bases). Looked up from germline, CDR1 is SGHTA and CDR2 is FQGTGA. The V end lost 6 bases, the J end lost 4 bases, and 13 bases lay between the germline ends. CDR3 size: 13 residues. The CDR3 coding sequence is TGTGCCAGCAGTCCGACTAGTATGTACGAGCAGTACTTC. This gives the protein CASSPTSMYEQYF.

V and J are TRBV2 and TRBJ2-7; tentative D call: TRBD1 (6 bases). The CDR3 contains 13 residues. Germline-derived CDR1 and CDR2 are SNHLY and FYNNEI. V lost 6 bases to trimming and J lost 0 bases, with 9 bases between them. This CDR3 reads CASSYRVSYEQYF. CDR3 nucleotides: TGTGCCAGCAGCTACAGGGTCTCCTACGAGCAGTACTTC.

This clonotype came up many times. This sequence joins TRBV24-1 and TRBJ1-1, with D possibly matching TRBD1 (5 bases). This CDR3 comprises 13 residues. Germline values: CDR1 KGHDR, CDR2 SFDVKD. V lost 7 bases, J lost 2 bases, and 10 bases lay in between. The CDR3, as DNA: TGTGCCACCAGCCTAACAGGAAACACTGAAGCTTTCTTT. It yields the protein CATSLTGNTEAFF.

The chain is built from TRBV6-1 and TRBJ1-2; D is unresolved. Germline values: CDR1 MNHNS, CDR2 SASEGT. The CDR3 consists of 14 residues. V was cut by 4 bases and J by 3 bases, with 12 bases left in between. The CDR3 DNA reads TGTGCCAGCAGTGCGGGCGACCGATACTATGGCTACACCTTC. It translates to CASSAGDRYYGYTF.

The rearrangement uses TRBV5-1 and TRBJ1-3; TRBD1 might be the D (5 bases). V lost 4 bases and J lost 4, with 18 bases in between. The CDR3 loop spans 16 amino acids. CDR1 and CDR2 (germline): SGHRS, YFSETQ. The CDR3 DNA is TGCGCCAGCAGCAGGGACCTTTCTGGATCGGGAAACACCATATATTTT. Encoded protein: CASSRDLSGSGNTIYF. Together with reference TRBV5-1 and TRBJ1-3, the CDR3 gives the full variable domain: KAGVTQTPRYLIKTRGQQVTLSCSPISGHRSVSWYQQTPGQGLQFLFEYFSETQRNKGNFPGRFSGRQFSNSRSEMNVSTLELGDSALYLCASSRDLSGSGNTIYFGEGSWLTVV.

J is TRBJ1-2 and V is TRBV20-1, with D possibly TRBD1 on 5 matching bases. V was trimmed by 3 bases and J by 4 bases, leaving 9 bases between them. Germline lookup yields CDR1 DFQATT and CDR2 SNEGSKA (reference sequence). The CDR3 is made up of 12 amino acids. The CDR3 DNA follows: TGCAGTGCTAGTTCAGGGCCCTATGGCTACACCTTC. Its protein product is CSASSGPYGYTF.

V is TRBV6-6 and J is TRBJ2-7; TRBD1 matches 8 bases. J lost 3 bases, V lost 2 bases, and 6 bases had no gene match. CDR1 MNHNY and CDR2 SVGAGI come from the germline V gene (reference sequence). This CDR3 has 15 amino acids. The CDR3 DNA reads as TGTGCCAGCAGTTACCAGGGGGCGCAGAACTACGAGCAGTACTTC. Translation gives CASSYQGAQNYEQYF.

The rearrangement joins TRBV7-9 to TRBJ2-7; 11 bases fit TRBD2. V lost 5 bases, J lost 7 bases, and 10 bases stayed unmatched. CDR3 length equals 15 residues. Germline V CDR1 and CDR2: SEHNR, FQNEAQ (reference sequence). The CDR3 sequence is CASSPRLAGRLEQYF. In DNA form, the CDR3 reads TGTGCCAGCAGCCCGAGACTAGCGGGAAGGCTGGAGCAGTACTTC. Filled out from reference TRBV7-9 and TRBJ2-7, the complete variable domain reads DTGVSQNPRHKITKRGQNVTFRCDPISEHNRLYWYRQTLGQGPEFLTYFQNEAQLEKSRLLSDRFSAERPKGSFSTLEIQRTEQGDSAMYLCASSPRLAGRLEQYFGPGTRLTVT.

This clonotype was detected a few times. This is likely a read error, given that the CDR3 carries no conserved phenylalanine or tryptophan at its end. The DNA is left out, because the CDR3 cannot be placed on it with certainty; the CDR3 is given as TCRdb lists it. CDR3 loop: CASSTSGGY. The chain employs TRBV6-7 and TRBJ1-4; the D call of TRBD1 is as the table states it, not checked on the DNA. TRBV6-7 is labeled an ORF, and its function is uncertain. Counting both end residues, the CDR3 totals 9 amino acids.

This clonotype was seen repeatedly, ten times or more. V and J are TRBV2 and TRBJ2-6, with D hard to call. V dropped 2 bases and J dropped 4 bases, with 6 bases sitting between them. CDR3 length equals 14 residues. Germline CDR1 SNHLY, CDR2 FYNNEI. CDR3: CASSELFGANVLTF. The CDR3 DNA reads TGTGCCAGCAGTGAACTTTTCGGGGCCAACGTCCTGACTTTC.

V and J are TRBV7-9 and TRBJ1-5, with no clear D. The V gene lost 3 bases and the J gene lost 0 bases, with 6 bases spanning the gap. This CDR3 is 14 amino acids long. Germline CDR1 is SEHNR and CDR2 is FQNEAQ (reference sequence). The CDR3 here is CASSFSHSNQPQHF. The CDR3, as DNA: TGTGCCAGCAGCTTCAGCCATAGCAATCAGCCCCAGCATTTT.

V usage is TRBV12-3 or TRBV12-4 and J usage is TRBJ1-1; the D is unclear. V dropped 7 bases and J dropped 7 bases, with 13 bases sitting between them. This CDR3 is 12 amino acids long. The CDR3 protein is CASNWREGEAFF. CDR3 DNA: TGTGCCAGCAATTGGAGGGAGGGTGAAGCTTTCTTT.

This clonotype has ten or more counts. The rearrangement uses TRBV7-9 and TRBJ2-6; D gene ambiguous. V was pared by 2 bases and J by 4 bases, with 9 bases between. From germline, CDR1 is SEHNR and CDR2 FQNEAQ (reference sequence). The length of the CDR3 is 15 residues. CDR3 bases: TGTGCCAGCAGCTTAAGGACCTCCGGGGCCAACGTCCTGACTTTC. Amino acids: CASSLRTSGANVLTF. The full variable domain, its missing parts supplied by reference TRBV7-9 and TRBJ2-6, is DTGVSQNPRHKITKRGQNVTFRCDPISEHNRLYWYRQTLGQGPEFLTYFQNEAQLEKSRLLSDRFSAERPKGSFSTLEIQRTEQGDSAMYLCASSLRTSGANVLTFGAGSRLTVL.

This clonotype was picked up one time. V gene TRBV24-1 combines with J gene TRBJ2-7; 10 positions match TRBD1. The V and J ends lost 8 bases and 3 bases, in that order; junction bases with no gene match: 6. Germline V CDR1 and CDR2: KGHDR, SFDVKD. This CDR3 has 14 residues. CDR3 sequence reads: CATNPGQGNYEQYF. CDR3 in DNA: TGTGCCACCAATCCGGGACAGGGGAACTACGAGCAGTACTTC.

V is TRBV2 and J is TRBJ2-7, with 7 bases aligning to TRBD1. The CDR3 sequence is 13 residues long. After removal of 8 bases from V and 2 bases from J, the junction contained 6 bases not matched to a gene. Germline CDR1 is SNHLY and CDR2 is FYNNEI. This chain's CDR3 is CASLRDSTYEQYF. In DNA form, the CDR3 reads TGTGCCAGCCTTCGGGACAGCACCTACGAGCAGTACTTC.

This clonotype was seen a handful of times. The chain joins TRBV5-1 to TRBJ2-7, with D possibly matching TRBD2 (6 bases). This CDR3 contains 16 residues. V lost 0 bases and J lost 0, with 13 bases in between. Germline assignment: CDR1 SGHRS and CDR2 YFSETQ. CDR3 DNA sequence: TGCGCCAGCAGCTTGGGTCTCGGGGGAGGCTCCTACGAGCAGTACTTC. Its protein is CASSLGLGGGSYEQYF.

The CDR3 DNA sequence: TGTGCCAGCAGCACCGGACCCCTCAGGGATTCACCCCTCCACTTT. It codes for CASSTGPLRDSPLHF. The V call is TRBV5-6, the J call TRBJ1-6, with D maybe TRBD1 (5 bases). With 4 bases removed from V and 8 bases from J, the gap between germline ends came to 16 bases. Per germline, CDR1 SGHDT and CDR2 YYEEEE. CDR3 length: 15 residues.

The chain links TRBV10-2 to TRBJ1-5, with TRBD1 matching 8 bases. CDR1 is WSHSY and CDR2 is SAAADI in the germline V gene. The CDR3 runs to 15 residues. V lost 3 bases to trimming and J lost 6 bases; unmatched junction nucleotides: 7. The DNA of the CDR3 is TGCGCCAGCAGTGAACCCGACAGGGGCGGTCAGCCCCAGCATTTT. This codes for CASSEPDRGGQPQHF.

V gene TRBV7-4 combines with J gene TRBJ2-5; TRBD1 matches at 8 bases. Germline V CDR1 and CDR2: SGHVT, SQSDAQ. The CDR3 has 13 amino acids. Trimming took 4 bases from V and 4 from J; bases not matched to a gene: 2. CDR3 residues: CASSWTGRETQYF. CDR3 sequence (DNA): TGTGCCAGCAGCTGGACAGGGAGAGAGACCCAGTACTTC.

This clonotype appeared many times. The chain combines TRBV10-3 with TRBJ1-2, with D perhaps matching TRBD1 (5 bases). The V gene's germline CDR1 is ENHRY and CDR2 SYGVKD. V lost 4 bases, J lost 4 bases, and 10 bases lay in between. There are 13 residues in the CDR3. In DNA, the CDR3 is TGTGCCATCAGTGCACAGGAGCTCTATGGCTACACCTTC. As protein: CAISAQELYGYTF.

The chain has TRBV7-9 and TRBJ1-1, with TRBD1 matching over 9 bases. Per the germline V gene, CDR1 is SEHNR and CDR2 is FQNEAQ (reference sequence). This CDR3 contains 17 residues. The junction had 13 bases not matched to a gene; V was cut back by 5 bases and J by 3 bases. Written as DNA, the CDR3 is TGTGCCAGCAGCCGAATGCCGGACAGGGGTCCTGACACTGAAGCTTTCTTT. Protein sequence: CASSRMPDRGPDTEAFF.

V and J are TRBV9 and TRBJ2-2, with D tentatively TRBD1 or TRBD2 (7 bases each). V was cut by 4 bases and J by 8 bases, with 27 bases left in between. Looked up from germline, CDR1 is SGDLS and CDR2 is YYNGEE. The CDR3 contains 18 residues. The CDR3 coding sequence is TGTGCCAGCAGCCACGGGGGGAAGACCTACTGGGGACAGGGGGAGCTGTTTTTT. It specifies CASSHGGKTYWGQGELFF.